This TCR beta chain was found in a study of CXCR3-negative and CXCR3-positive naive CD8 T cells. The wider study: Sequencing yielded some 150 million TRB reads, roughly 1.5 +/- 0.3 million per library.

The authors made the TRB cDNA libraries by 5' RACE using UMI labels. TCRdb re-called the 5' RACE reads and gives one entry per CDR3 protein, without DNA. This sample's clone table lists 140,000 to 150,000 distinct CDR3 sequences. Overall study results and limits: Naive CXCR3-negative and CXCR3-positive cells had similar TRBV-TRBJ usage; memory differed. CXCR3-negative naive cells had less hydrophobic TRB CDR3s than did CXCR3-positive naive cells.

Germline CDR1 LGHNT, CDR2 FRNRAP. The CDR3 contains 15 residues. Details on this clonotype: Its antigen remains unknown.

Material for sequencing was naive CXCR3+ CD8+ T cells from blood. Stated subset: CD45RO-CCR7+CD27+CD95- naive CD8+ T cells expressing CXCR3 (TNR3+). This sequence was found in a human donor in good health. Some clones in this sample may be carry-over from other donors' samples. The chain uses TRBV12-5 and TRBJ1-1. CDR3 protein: CASGSPMTGNTEAFF. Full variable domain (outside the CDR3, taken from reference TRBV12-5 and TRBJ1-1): DARVTQTPRHKVTEMGQEVTMRCQPILGHNTVFWYRQTMMQGLELLAYFRNRAPLDDSGMPKDRFSAEMPDATLATLKIQPSEPRDSAVYFCASGSPMTGNTEAFFGQGTRLTVV.